The text below deals with one T cell receptor beta chain. Its antigen remains unidentified. At one of its ends the junction is not consistent with the germline gene, which may arise from a read error. The iRepertoire nested amplicon-rescue multiplex PCR (arm-PCR) platform was used to amplify TCR alpha and beta CDR3 regions from RNA. The input for one-step reverse transcription and amplification was 100-400 ng of tissue mRNA or PBMC total RNA. After bead purification, a secondary multiplex PCR added Illumina adapters, and libraries were gel-purified between 200 and 400 bp. Demultiplexing relied on internal 6-nucleotide barcodes carried by the libraries. Libraries were sequenced on an Illumina MiSeq with 2x220 or 2x250 nucleotide paired-end reads. Concerning the study's data processing: Paired reads were merged using FLASH 1.2.11 and aligned with BWA-MEM to the GRCh37 human genome, and TRA and TRB reads were then extracted. An IMGT-derived reference of cassette sequences and CDR3 motifs, with pseudogenes included, was used for V and J assignment. Reads were translated in three frames, and productive CDR3s were defined by a C…FGXG motif without stop codons. Clonotypes were defined as unique combinations of V-J cassette pair and CDR3 amino acid sequence. Filtering of reads was based on Hamming distance, with the threshold set by the sequence error rate of each sample in mapped regions. TCRdb cleaned the public reads at Q25 with fastp, built clones with MiXCR and kept in-frame beta chains. Rows merge per CDR3 protein into single entries with the most common DNA and genes. These V and J calls rely on TCRdb rather than the paper's analysis. The sample has approximately 110,000 distinct CDR3 sequences on record, 23% of them singletons. The ten largest make up approximately 14% of the sample.

The data derive from a study of glioma-infiltrating T cells (dated by TCRdb to the mid-2010s). For context, the study as a whole: The study sequenced TCR alpha- and beta-chain repertoires from glioma tissue, from non-neoplastic brain tissue and from matched peripheral blood mononuclear cells. Three low-grade glioma patients, eight or nine primary glioblastoma patients and three non-glioma patients contributing non-neoplastic brain tissue were included in the paired cohort. To measure divergence between tissue and blood T-cell populations, each tissue-infiltrating repertoire was compared with the peripheral blood repertoire of the same patient.

General findings and caveats noted by the study authors: In non-neoplastic patients, VJ-independent divergence between tissue and blood fell below expectation, whereas in all gliomas, and especially in low-grade gliomas, the divergence rose above expectation. Group comparisons rested on small numbers: three non-neoplastic, three low-grade glioma and fewer than ten glioblastoma patients. Tissue and blood shared very few CDR3 sequences, a result attributed to high CDR3 diversity and limited sampling.

CDR1 MNHEY and CDR2 SVGEGT were looked up in the germline V gene. Its CDR3 holds 13 amino acids, cysteine through phenylalanine. Only CDR3 DNA remains: 39 bases, in frame from the first base. The TCR originated in a human donor with low-grade glioma or glioblastoma, undergoing nonglioma brain surgery, or in good health (not recorded which). The source material was glioma tissue, nonneoplastic brain tissue, or PBMCs (not recorded which). The chain joins TRBV6-2 or TRBV6-3 to TRBJ2-1, and TRBD2 matches 7 of the central bases. The CDR3: CASSSLGGNDQFF. Here is the DNA: TGTGCCAGCAGTTCGCTGGGGGGGAATGACCAGTTCTTC.